This T cell receptor beta chain was obtained from a study of blood T cell repertoires in COVID-19. TCRdb's copy holds only in-frame clones and misses some; the assay was immunoSEQ multiplex PCR. The sample yields roughly 85,000 clones, around 86% seen once. Source material: peripheral blood. This clonotype was obtained from a man aged 50 to 59 with active or convalescent COVID-19.

CDR3 sequence reads: CSVVRGDTQYF. The DNA of the CDR3 is TGCAGCGTTGTAAGAGGAGATACGCAGTATTTT. This chain connects TRBV29-1 to TRBJ2-3; D remains ambiguous. This CDR3 spans 11 amino acids. Germline CDR1 reads SQVTM; CDR2 reads ANQGSEA. The V end was cut by 4 bases, the J end by 5 bases, with 7 bases between.